Each of the 12 T cell receptor beta chains below was sequenced from the same sample in a study of blood T cell repertoires in COVID-19. Only in-frame clones appear in the TCRdb table, and some are missing; sequencing was by immunoSEQ multiplex PCR. The sample lists fewer than 500,000 clones; approximately 86% were seen once. Sequencing was carried out using PBMCs or T cells enriched from blood (not recorded which). The receptor source for this set is a young woman who had recovered from COVID-19.

This clone was observed a few times. This rearrangement joins TRBV5-1 to TRBJ2-7; 11 bases fit TRBD2. The CDR3 has 15 residues. Germline-derived CDR1 and CDR2 are SGHRS and YFSETQ. Losses at the gene ends were 2 bases for V and 0 bases for J; bases not matched to a gene: 1. The CDR3 loop is CASSFSGGVSYEQYF. CDR3 DNA sequence: TGCGCCAGCAGCTTTAGCGGGGGGGTCTCCTACGAGCAGTACTTC.

The gene calls are TRBV7-2 and TRBJ2-5; D perhaps matches TRBD2 (6 bases). V was cut by 3 bases and J by 3 bases, with 20 bases left in between. The CDR3 totals 17 residues. The V gene's germline CDR1 is SGHTA and CDR2 FQGNSA. The CDR3 reads CASSFLPLAVLKETQYF. The CDR3 region has the DNA TGTGCCAGCAGCTTTCTCCCATTAGCGGTACTCAAAGAGACCCAGTACTTC.

The V and J genes are TRBV19 and TRBJ2-7; 8 positions match TRBD1. Per the germline V gene, CDR1 is LNHDA and CDR2 is SQIVND (reference sequence). The CDR3 consists of 13 residues. After removal of 11 bases from V and 0 bases from J, the junction contained 6 bases not matched to a gene. CDR3: CASKDRVSYEQYF. The CDR3 nucleotides are TGTGCCTCAAAGGACAGGGTCTCCTACGAGCAGTACTTC.

The rearrangement links TRBV15 to TRBJ2-4, with 8 bases that match TRBD1. The CDR3 extends over 17 amino acids. V lost 0 bases and J lost 6; bases outside the gene matches: 10. Germline V CDR1 and CDR2: LNHNV, YYDKDF (reference sequence). The CDR3 sequence is CATSRDRAGGMVNIQYF. The CDR3 nucleotides are TGTGCCACCAGCAGAGATAGGGCAGGGGGCATGGTAAACATTCAGTACTTC.

This sequence joins TRBV15 and TRBJ2-5; maybe TRBD2 (6 bases). Trimming pared 5 bases from V and 3 bases from J, leaving 10 bases between. The CDR3 consists of 13 residues. Germline V gene data show CDR1 as LNHNV and CDR2 as YYDKDF (reference sequence). CDR3 sequence reads: CATSRDFEETQYF. The CDR3 coding sequence is TGTGCCACCAGCCGGGACTTCGAAGAGACCCAGTACTTC.

The J gene is TRBJ2-3, the V gene TRBV12-3 or TRBV12-4; perhaps TRBD1 as D (6 bases). The CDR3 has 13 amino acids. The V and J ends lost 7 bases and 10 bases respectively, with 18 bases between them. The CDR3 nucleotides read TGTGCCAGCAATCCCTTTCGACAGGCGGCGCAGTATTTT. This codes for CASNPFRQAAQYF.

V is TRBV3-1 (or the pseudogene TRBV3-2) and J is TRBJ1-1; 12 nucleotides align to TRBD1. Germline trimming cut 5 bases from V and 4 bases from J; bases unmatched to any gene: 8. Germline CDR1 LGHDT, CDR2 YNNKEL (reference sequence). The CDR3 is made up of 16 amino acids. Here the CDR3 reads CASSVRDRGRGTEAFF. The CDR3 coding sequence is TGTGCCAGCAGCGTCCGGGACAGGGGGCGCGGCACTGAAGCTTTCTTT.

The V and J genes are TRBV30 and TRBJ2-5; 16 nucleotides match TRBD2. Germline V CDR1 and CDR2: GTSNPN, SVGIG (reference sequence). Germline trimming cut 4 bases from V and 9 bases from J; bases unmatched to any gene: 8. The CDR3 covers 15 residues. The CDR3 here is CAWTSAGTSGGAQYF. In DNA, the CDR3 is TGTGCCTGGACTTCGGCCGGGACTAGCGGGGGGGCCCAGTACTTC.

The chain couples TRBV30 to TRBJ1-1; no definite D call. CDR1 and CDR2 (germline): GTSNPN, SVGIG (reference sequence). V was pared by 0 bases and J by 5 bases, with 10 bases between. This CDR3 region has 13 residues. This CDR3 reads CAWSVEGTTEAFF. DNA of the CDR3: TGTGCCTGGAGTGTAGAGGGAACGACTGAAGCTTTCTTT.

The chain links TRBV30 to TRBJ2-3; 9 bases fit TRBD1. The trim removed 3 bases at V and 13 bases at J, leaving 8 bases unmatched. CDR3 length: 12 amino acids. Germline lookup yields CDR1 GTSNPN and CDR2 SVGIG (reference sequence). This chain's CDR3 is CAWSLQGARKYF. In nucleotides, the CDR3 is TGTGCCTGGAGCCTACAGGGGGCTAGGAAGTATTTT.

V gene TRBV10-3 combines with J gene TRBJ1-2; D is unclear. Trimming removed 0 bases from V and 4 bases from J, with 9 bases in between. The CDR3 extends over 14 amino acids. Germline CDR1 is ENHRY and CDR2 is SYGVKD. CDR3 nucleotides: TGTGCCATCAGTGAGTCAGCCGGGATCTATGGCTACACCTTC. Translated, it gives CAISESAGIYGYTF.

The chain joins TRBV3-1 (or the pseudogene TRBV3-2) to TRBJ1-1; TRBD1 is a possible D gene (6 bases). V was shortened by 3 bases and J by 1 base, with 12 bases between the two germline ends. The CDR3 runs to 15 residues. Looked up from germline, CDR1 is LGHDT and CDR2 is YNNKEL (reference sequence). The CDR3 reads CASSQVDRPNTEAFF. The CDR3 DNA is TGTGCCAGCAGCCAGGTCGACAGGCCGAACACTGAAGCTTTCTTT.